The entry that follows covers one T cell receptor (beta chain) sequence. These data come from a study of blood T cell repertoires in COVID-19. The germline V gene encodes CDR1 SGHDT and CDR2 YYEEEE. The ends lost 3 bases at V and 6 bases at J; junction bases unmatched: 10. The CDR3 totals 16 residues. Assay used: immunoSEQ multiplex PCR; TCRdb lists only in-frame clones, some missing. The sample consists of nearly 300,000 clones, about nine tenths of them appearing once. The chain recombines TRBV5-6 with TRBJ1-5; 9 bases are shared with TRBD1. Sequencing input: PBMCs or T cells enriched from blood (not recorded which). This clonotype originated in a woman aged 50 to 60 who had been exposed to COVID-19. CDR3 amino acids: CASSSMDRGVSQPQHF. CDR3 bases: TGTGCCAGCAGCTCCATGGACAGGGGCGTCAGTCAGCCCCAGCATTTT. Full variable domain (rest looked up from reference TRBV5-6 and TRBJ1-5): DAGVTQSPTHLIKTRGQQVTLRCSPKSGHDTVSWYQQALGQGPQFIFQYYEEEERQRGNFPDRFSGHQFPNYSSELNVNALLLGDSALYLCASSSMDRGVSQPQHFGDGTRLSIL.